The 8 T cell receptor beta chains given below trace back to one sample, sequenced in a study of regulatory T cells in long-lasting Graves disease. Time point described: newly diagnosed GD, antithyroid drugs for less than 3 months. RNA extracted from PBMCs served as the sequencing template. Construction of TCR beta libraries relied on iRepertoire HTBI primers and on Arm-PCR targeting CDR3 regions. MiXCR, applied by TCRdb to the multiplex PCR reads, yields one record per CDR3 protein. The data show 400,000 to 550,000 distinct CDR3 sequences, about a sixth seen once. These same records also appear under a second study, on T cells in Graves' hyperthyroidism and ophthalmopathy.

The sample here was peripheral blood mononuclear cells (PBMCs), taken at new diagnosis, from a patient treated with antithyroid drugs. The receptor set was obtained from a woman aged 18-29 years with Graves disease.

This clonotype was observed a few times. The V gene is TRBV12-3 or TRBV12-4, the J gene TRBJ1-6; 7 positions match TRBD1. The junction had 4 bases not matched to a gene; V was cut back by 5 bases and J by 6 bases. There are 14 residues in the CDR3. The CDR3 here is CASSQTGTNSPLHF. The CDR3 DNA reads TGTGCCAGCAGTCAGACAGGGACTAATTCACCCCTCCACTTT.

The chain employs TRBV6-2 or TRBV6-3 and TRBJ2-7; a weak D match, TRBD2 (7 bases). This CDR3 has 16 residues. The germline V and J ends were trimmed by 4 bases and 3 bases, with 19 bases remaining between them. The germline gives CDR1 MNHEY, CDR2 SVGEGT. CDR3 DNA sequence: TGTGCCAGCAGTTCCCCGGGCGGGGGCAGTGGCTACGAGCAGTACTTC. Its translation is CASSSPGGGSGYEQYF.

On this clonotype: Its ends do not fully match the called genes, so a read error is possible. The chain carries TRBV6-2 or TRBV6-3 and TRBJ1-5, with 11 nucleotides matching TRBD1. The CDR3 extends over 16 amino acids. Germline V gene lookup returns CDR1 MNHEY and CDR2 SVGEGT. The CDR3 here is CASRGQGAGVNQPQHF. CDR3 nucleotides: TGCGCCAGCAGAGGACAGGGGGCCGGGGTAAATCAGCCCCAGCATTTT.

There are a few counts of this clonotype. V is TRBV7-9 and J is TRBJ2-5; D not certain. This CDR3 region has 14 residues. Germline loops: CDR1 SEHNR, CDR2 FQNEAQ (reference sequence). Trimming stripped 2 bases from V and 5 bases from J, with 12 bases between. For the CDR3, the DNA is TGTGCCAGCAGCTTATTGGGCGGTCCTGAGACCCAGTACTTC. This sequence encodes CASSLLGGPETQYF.

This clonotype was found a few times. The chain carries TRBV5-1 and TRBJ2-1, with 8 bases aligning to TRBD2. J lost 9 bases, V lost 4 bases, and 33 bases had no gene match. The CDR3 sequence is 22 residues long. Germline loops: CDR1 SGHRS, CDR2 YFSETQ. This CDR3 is CASSPGGVWAWGAPREGVEQFF. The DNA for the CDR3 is TGCGCCAGCAGCCCCGGGGGGGTGTGGGCCTGGGGCGCCCCCCGGGAGGGAGTTGAGCAGTTCTTC. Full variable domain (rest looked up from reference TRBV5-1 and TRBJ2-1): KAGVTQTPRYLIKTRGQQVTLSCSPISGHRSVSWYQQTPGQGLQFLFEYFSETQRNKGNFPGRFSGRQFSNSRSEMNVSTLELGDSALYLCASSPGGVWAWGAPREGVEQFFGPGTRLTVL.

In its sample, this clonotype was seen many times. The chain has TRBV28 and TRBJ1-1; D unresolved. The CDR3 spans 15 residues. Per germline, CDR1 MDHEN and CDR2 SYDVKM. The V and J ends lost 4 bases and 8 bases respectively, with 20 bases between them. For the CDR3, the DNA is TGTGCCAGCAGTTACTCCCCCGACTACACGTTCGAAGCTTTCTTT. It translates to CASSYSPDYTFEAFF. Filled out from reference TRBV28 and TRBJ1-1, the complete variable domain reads DVKVTQSSRYLVKRTGEKVFLECVQDMDHENMFWYRQDPGLGLRLIYFSYDVKMKEKGDIPEGYSVSREKKERFSLILESASTNQTSMYLCASSYSPDYTFEAFFGQGTRLTVV.

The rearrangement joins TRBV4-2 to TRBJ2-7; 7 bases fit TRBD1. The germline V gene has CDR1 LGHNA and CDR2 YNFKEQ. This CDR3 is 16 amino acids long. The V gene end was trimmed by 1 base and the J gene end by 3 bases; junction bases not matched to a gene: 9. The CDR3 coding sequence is TGTGCCAGCAGCCAAGGGGGACAGACTCTCTTCTACGAGCAGTACTTC. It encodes CASSQGGQTLFYEQYF.

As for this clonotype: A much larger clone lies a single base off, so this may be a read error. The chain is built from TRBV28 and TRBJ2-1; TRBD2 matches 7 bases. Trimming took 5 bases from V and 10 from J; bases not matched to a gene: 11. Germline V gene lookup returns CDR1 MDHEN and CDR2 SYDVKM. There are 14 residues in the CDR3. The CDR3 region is CASSAAGNRYEQFF. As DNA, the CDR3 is TGTGCCAGCAGTGCAGCGGGAAATCGCTACGAGCAGTTCTTC.